This T cell receptor (beta chain) was obtained from a study of molecular identifiers for immune sequencing clone quantification. The overall study: Five aliquots were made in replicates from the RNA of roughly 20,000 or 100,000 naive CD8 cells, and four were sequenced.

The CDR3 is 16 residues long. Germline CDR1 reads LGHNA; CDR2 reads YNFKEQ. V lost 2 bases, J lost 2 bases, and 16 bases lay in between. Sorted naive CD8 T cells, roughly 19,000 to 1,000,000, were sequenced from 10%, 30% or 50% RNA. Using a CD8+CD4-CCR7+CD45RA+ phenotype, naive CD8 T cells were sorted. In preparing bulk TCR libraries, previously described methods and listed TCR primers were used. Each CDR3 protein is one row after TCRdb ran MiXCR on the PCR reads. The repertoire holds a few hundred thousand distinct CDR3 sequences, roughly 26% seen once, with 0.7% to 0.9% in the top ten. The receptor was derived from a human donor in good health. Some libraries in this study had Jurkat cell RNA spiked in. The gene calls are TRBV4-2 and TRBJ2-7; a possible D gene is TRBD2 (6 bases). Sequences were obtained from naive CD8+ T cells from blood, with Jurkat cell RNA spiked in. Subset given: FACS-sorted CD8+CD4-CCR7+CD45RA+ naive T cells. This CDR3 is CASSQFGGDPPYEQYF. CDR3 in DNA: TGTGCCAGCAGCCAATTCGGGGGAGACCCCCCCTACGAGCAGTACTTC.